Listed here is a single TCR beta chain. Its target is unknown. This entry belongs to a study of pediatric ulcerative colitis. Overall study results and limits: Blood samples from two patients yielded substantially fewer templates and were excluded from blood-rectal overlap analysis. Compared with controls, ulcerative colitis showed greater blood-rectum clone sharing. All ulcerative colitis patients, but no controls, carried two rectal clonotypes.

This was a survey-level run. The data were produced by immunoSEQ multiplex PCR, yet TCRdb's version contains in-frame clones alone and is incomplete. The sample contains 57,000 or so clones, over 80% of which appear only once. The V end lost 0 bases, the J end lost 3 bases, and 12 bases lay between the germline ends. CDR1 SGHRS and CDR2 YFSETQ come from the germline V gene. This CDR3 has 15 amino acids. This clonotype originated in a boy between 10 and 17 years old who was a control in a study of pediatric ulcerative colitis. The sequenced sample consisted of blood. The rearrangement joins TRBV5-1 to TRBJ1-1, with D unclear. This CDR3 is CASSLGGQTDTEAFF. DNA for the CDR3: TGCGCCAGCAGCTTGGGAGGCCAGACCGACACTGAAGCTTTCTTT.